Listed here is a single T cell receptor beta chain. This clonotype is large (0.1 to 1%) by its frequency; no count is available. No cognate antigen has been identified for it. Sequencing was carried out with an Illumina MiSeq. Through TCRdb reprocessing, the reads give one entry per CDR3 protein sequence; DNA is omitted. The sample's records list fewer than 500 distinct CDR3 sequences. Clones ranked in the top ten supply 81% of the sample. There are 14 amino acids in the CDR3, from cysteine to phenylalanine inclusive. No DNA is given. Looking up the germline V gene (reference sequence) yields CDR1 LNHNV and CDR2 YYDKDF. These data belong to a study of diagnostic markers for celiac disease (dated by TCRdb to 2020 to 2021).

The sequence was collected from a human donor. The sample taken for sequencing was either unsorted cells or a sorted T cell fraction (not recorded which). Recombination connected TRBV15 to TRBJ1-2. The CDR3 here reads CATSRENVGYGYTF.